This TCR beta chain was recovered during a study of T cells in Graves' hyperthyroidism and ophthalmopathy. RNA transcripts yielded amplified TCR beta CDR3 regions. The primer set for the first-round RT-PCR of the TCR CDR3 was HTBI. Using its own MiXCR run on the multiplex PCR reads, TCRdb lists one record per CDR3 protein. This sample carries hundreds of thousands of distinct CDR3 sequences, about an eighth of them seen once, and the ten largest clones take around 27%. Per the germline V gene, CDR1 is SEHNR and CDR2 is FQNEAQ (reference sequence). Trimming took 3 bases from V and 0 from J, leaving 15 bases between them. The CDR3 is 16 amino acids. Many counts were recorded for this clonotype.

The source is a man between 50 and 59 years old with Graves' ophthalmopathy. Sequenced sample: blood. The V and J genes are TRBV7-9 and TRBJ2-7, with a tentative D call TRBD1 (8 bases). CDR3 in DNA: TGTGCCAGCAGCTTCTACAGGGGGGGAGCCTCCTACGAGCAGTACTTC. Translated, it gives CASSFYRGGASYEQYF.